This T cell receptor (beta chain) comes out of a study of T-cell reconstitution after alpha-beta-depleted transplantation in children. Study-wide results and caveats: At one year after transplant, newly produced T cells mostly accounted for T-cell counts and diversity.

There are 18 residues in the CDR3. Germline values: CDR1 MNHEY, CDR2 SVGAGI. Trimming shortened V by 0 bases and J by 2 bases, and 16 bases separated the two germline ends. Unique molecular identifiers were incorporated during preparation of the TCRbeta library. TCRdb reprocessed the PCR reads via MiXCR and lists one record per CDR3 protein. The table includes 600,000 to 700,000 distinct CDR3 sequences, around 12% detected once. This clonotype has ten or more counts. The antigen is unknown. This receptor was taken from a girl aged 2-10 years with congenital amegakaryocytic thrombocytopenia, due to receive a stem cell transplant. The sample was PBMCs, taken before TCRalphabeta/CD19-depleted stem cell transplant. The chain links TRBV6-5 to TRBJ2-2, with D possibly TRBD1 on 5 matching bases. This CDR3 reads CASSYSTVTYTNTGELFF. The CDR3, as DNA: TGTGCCAGCAGTTACTCGACAGTGACATACACTAACACCGGGGAGCTGTTTTTT.